Each of the 15 T cell receptor beta chains below was sequenced from the same sample in a study of blood T cells in healthy people across ages. Primers used in a second PCR of roughly 7 to 12 cycles were a sample-barcoded 5' primer and a J-beta primer mix. TCRdb passed the 5' RACE reads through MiXCR, listing each CDR3 protein once. The table shows some 1.1 million distinct CDR3 sequences, with 35% to 45% occurring only once. Sample: blood. These receptors were collected from a man aged 18 to 29 in good health.

CDR3 region: CASSFLRRLNYGYTF. The CDR3 region has the DNA TGTGCCAGCAGTTTCCTGAGACGGCTTAACTATGGCTACACCTTC. V gene TRBV27 combines with J gene TRBJ1-2; D not certain. Trimming stripped 3 bases from V and 1 base from J, with 12 bases between. CDR1 and CDR2 from the germline V gene are MNHEY and SMNVEV (reference sequence). This CDR3 has 15 amino acids.

CDR3 region: CSATDRTSGRTSSSYNEQFF. The CDR3 nucleotides read TGCAGTGCTACTGATCGGACTAGCGGGAGGACCAGCAGCTCCTACAATGAGCAGTTCTTC. This chain connects TRBV20-1 to TRBJ2-1; TRBD2 matches at 14 bases. The germline V gene has CDR1 DFQATT and CDR2 SNEGSKA (reference sequence). The length of the CDR3 is 20 residues. Trimming cost V 4 bases and J 0 bases; bases outside gene matches: 14.

The V and J genes are TRBV12-3 or TRBV12-4 and TRBJ2-7; 7 positions agree with TRBD1. V was clipped by 2 bases and J by 7 bases; unmatched bases: 8. The CDR3 is 14 residues long. The CDR3 loop reads CASSLRTGGNEQYF. CDR3 DNA sequence: TGTGCCAGCAGTTTACGGACAGGAGGAAATGAGCAGTACTTC.

A few counts support this clonotype. CDR3 bases: TGTGCCAGCAGCCCTGGGATAAAACTGTTTTTT. Protein sequence: CASSPGIKLFF. The chain couples TRBV7-9 to TRBJ1-4; D remains ambiguous. Per the germline V gene, CDR1 is SEHNR and CDR2 is FQNEAQ (reference sequence). The V and J ends lost 5 bases and 10 bases respectively, with 8 bases between them. There are 11 residues in the CDR3.

The CDR3 sequence: CASSLVTGSEAFF. CDR3 in DNA: TGTGCCAGCAGCTTAGTGACAGGGTCTGAAGCTTTCTTT. The chain combines TRBV11-2 with TRBJ1-1; the match to TRBD1 covers 7 bases. The V gene end was trimmed by 1 base and the J gene end by 6 bases; junction bases not matched to a gene: 2. The germline CDR1 and CDR2 sequences are SGHAT and FQNNGV. The CDR3 is 13 amino acids.

The rearrangement links TRBV7-9 to TRBJ2-4; 7 nucleotides line up with TRBD2. The CDR3 covers 16 residues. Germline CDR1 is SEHNR and CDR2 is FQNEAQ (reference sequence). J lost 1 base, V lost 5 bases, and 8 bases had no gene match. The DNA of the CDR3 is TGTGCCAGCAGCCCCGTAGCGGGTCTGGCCAAAAACATTCAGTACTTC. Translated, it gives CASSPVAGLAKNIQYF.

This clonotype was counted ten times or more. A read error may account for a junction end that differs from germline. The chain carries TRBV12-3 or TRBV12-4 and TRBJ1-1; 7 nucleotides match TRBD1. The CDR3 consists of 13 residues. The CDR3 reads CASSLTGSTEAFF. The CDR3, as DNA: TGCGCCAGCAGCTTGACAGGGAGCACTGAAGCTTTCTTT.

This clonotype was counted a few times. The V call is TRBV27, the J call TRBJ1-2, with unresolved D. The germline V gene has CDR1 MNHEY and CDR2 SMNVEV (reference sequence). V was cut by 6 bases and J by 5 bases, with 7 bases left in between. The CDR3 sequence is 11 residues long. CDR3 residues: CASRTRYGYTF. Here the CDR3 DNA reads TGTGCCAGCAGGACACGTTATGGCTACACCTTC.

This sequence joins TRBV27 and TRBJ2-6; 8 bases agree with TRBD1. Germline loops: CDR1 MNHEY, CDR2 SMNVEV (reference sequence). J was trimmed by 0 bases and V by 3 bases; bases with no gene match: 7. The length of the CDR3 is 18 residues. CDR3 sequence reads: CASSFTGQGISGANVLTF. DNA for the CDR3: TGTGCCAGCAGTTTTACCGGACAGGGAATCTCTGGGGCCAACGTCCTGACTTTC.

The J gene is TRBJ1-5, the V gene TRBV7-2, with TRBD1 identical over 7 bases. Trimming removed 1 base from V and 5 bases from J; junction bases left unmatched: 5. Germline assignment: CDR1 SGHTA and CDR2 FQGNSA. This CDR3 region has 15 residues. This CDR3 is CASSLGGQVDQPQHF. CDR3 in DNA: TGTGCCAGCAGCTTAGGAGGACAGGTAGATCAGCCCCAGCATTTT.

This clonotype has a handful of counts. The chain employs TRBV7-2 and TRBJ2-7; perhaps TRBD2 as D (5 bases). Trimming removed 1 base from V and 6 bases from J, with 16 bases in between. Germline CDR1 is SGHTA and CDR2 is FQGNSA. This CDR3 spans 15 amino acids. CDR3 residues: CASSLDRTLTGEQYF. The CDR3 bases are TGTGCCAGCAGCTTAGACCGGACTCTAACGGGCGAGCAGTACTTC.

The rearrangement joins TRBV3-1 to TRBJ1-1, with unresolved D. Germline values: CDR1 LGHDT, CDR2 YNNKEL (reference sequence). The CDR3 totals 14 residues. V shed 1 base and J shed 4 bases, with 10 bases lying between them. In DNA, the CDR3 is TGTGCCAGCAGCCAAGTAAGGAAGGGCACTGAAGCTTTCTTT. This codes for CASSQVRKGTEAFF.

Only a few counts were recorded for this clonotype. The rearrangement links TRBV7-2 to TRBJ1-2, with 7 bases matching TRBD1. This CDR3 spans 14 amino acids. The trim removed 5 bases at V and 3 bases at J, leaving 6 bases unmatched. The germline CDR1 and CDR2 sequences are SGHTA and FQGNSA. The CDR3 loop reads CASSQTDRDYGYTF. DNA for the CDR3: TGTGCCAGCAGCCAAACCGACAGGGACTATGGCTACACCTTC.

This clonotype has ten or more counts. CDR3 loop: CASSSGGLYEQYF. CDR3 nucleotides: TGTGCCAGCAGCTCAGGGGGGTTGTACGAGCAGTACTTC. The J gene is TRBJ2-7, the V gene TRBV12-3 or TRBV12-4; TRBD1 might be the D (7 bases). CDR3 length equals 13 residues. Trimming stripped 6 bases from V and 4 bases from J, with 13 bases between.

The chain recombines TRBV4-1 with TRBJ1-1, with a possible D match to TRBD1 (6 bases). This CDR3 contains 15 residues. Per the germline V gene, CDR1 is MGHRA and CDR2 is YSYEKL. V was shortened by 4 bases and J by 3 bases, with 15 bases between the two germline ends. The CDR3: CASSLLSGGHTEAFF. CDR3 sequence (DNA): TGCGCCAGCAGCCTACTGAGTGGGGGGCACACTGAAGCTTTCTTT.